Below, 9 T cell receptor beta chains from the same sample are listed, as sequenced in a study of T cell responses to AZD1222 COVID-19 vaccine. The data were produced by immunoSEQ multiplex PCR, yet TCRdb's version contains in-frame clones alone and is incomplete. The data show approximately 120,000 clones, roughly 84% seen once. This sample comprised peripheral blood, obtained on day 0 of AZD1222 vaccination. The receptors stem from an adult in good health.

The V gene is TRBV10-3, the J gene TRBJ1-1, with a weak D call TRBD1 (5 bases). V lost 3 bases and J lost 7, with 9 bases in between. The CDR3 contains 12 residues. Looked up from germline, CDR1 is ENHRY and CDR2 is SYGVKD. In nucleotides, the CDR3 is TGTGCCATCAGTGAACAGGATGGTGAAGCTTTCTTT. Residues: CAISEQDGEAFF.

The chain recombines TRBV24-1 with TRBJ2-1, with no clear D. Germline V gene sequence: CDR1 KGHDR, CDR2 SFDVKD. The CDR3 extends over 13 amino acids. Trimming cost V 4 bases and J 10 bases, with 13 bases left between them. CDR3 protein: CATSDRWLEEQFF. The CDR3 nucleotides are TGTGCCACCAGTGACCGTTGGCTGGAGGAGCAGTTCTTC.

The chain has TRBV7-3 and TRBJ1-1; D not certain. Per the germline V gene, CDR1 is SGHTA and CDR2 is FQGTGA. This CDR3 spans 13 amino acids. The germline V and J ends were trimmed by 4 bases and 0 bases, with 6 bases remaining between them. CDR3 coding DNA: TGTGCCAGCAGCTCTAAAGTGAACACTGAAGCTTTCTTT. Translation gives CASSSKVNTEAFF.

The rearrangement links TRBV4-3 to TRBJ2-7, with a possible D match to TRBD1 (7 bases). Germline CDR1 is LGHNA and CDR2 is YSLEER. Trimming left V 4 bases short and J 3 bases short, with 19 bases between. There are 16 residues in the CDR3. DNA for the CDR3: TGCGCCAGCAGCCGCGGTCGGGACAGCGGGTTCTACGAGCAGTACTTC. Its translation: CASSRGRDSGFYEQYF.

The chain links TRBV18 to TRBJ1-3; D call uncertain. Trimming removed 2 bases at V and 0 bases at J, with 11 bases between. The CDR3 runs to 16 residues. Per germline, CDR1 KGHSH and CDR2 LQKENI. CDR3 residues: CASSPGALNSGNTIYF. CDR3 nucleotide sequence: TGTGCCAGCTCACCAGGCGCTCTTAACTCTGGAAACACCATATATTTT.

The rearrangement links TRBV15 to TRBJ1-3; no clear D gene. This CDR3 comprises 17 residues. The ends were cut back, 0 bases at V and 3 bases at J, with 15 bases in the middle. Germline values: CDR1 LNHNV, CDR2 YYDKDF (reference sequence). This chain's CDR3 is CATSRDPAGAGGNTIYF. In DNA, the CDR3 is TGTGCCACCAGCAGAGATCCGGCGGGTGCAGGTGGAAACACCATATATTTT. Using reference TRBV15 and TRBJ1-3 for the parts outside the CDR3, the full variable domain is DAMVIQNPRYQVTQFGKPVTLSCSQTLNHNVMYWYQQKSSQAPKLLFHYYDKDFNNEADTPDNFQSRRPNTSFCFLDIRSPGLGDTAMYLCATSRDPAGAGGNTIYFGEGSWLTVV.

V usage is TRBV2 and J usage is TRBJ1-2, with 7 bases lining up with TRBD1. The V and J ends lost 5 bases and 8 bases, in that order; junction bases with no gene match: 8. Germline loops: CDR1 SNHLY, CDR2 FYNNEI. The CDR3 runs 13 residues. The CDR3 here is CASSLATGNGYTF. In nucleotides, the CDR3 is TGTGCCAGCAGTTTGGCGACAGGGAACGGCTACACCTTC.

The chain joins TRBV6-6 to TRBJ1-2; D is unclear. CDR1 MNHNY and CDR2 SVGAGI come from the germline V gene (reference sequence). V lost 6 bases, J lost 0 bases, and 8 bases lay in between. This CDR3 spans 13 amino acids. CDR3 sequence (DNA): TGTGCCAGCAGGGAAGTAGCTAACTATGGCTACACCTTC. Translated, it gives CASREVANYGYTF.

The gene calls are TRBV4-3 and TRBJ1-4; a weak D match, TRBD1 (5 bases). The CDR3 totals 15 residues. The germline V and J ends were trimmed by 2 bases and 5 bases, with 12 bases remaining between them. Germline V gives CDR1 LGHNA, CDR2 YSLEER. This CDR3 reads CASSQSSRVNEKLFF. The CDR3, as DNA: TGCGCCAGCAGCCAATCGAGCAGGGTAAATGAAAAACTGTTTTTT.